The present TCR beta chain was sequenced within a study of spatial heterogeneity in lung cancer. With 5 bases removed from V and 7 bases from J, the gap between germline ends came to 9 bases. The CDR3 is 12 residues long. Study-wide findings and caveats: Compared with follow-up, resection was when ubiquitous expanded tumor TCRs appeared in blood more.

This clonotype has ten or more counts. Its antigen is undetermined. Every molecule of TCR cDNA had its own unique molecular identifier. TCRdb independently ran MiXCR on the 5' RACE reads; one entry per CDR3 protein. Of about 12,000 distinct CDR3 sequences listed, around 15% are singletons. Time point indicated: sample taken at primary tumor resection. Extraction of whole RNA from tumor, nontumor lung or frozen PBMC preceded unsorted sequencing. The receptor was isolated from a male donor with early-stage non-small cell lung cancer. This rearrangement joins TRBV12-3 or TRBV12-4 to TRBJ1-5; D remains ambiguous. The sequencing used PBMCs, collected at surgery. CDR3 DNA: TGTGCCAGCAGTACTCGTACCCAGCCCCAGCATTTT. Amino acid sequence: CASSTRTQPQHF.